The 30 T cell receptor beta chains listed next were all sequenced from one sample in a study of T cell clonality in common variable immunodeficiency. TCRdb keeps only in-frame clones here, not all; method: immunoSEQ multiplex PCR. The sample is made up of 25,000 to 35,000 clones, none counted only once. The specimen was peripheral blood mononuclear cells. The origin of the receptors is a person between 18 and 75 years old in good health.

This clone has ten or more counts. The CDR3 end lies 3 residues beyond the end of the read and is filled in from the germline J gene. The rearrangement joins TRBV7-7 to TRBJ1-3; tentative D call: TRBD1 (5 bases). Trimming took off 0 bases at V and 2 bases at J, with 8 bases between the two ends. CDR3 length equals 15 residues. The germline V gene encodes CDR1 SSHAT and CDR2 FNYEAQ (reference sequence). The covered CDR3 bases are TGTGCCAGCAGCTTAGCGGGGGGTGCTGGAAACACC. This sequence encodes CASSLAGGAGNT. The whole CDR3 protein reads CASSLAGGAGNTIYF.

This clone was seen at least ten times. The sequence runs out 3 residues before the end of the CDR3; the remainder is reconstructed from the germline J gene. J is TRBJ1-6 and V is TRBV20-1; 7 bases line up with TRBD1. The V gene's germline CDR1 is DFQATT and CDR2 SNEGSKA (reference sequence). This CDR3 contains 16 residues. V gave up 5 bases and J gave up 2 bases; unmatched junction bases: 9. The CDR3 protein is CSAEDREGTYNSPLHF. The DNA read from the CDR3 is TGCAGTGCTGAAGACAGGGAGGGAACCTATAATTCACCC.

The sample holds many counts of this clone. The CDR3 end lies 3 residues beyond the end of the read and is filled in from the germline J gene. This chain connects TRBV6-2 or TRBV6-3 to TRBJ1-6; D not certain. Germline CDR1 MNHEY, CDR2 SVGEGT. The CDR3 is 12 residues long. Partial CDR3 DNA: TGTGCCAGCACCCACTCAACCCTCACC. This codes for CASTHSTLT. The whole CDR3 sequence is CASTHSTLTLHF.

This clone showed up many times. The read falls 3 residues short of the CDR3 end, and the missing part is taken from the germline J gene. The rearrangement joins TRBV20-1 to TRBJ2-3; D gene unclear. Germline CDR1 is DFQATT and CDR2 is SNEGSKA (reference sequence). CDR3 length: 11 residues. Trimming removed 5 bases at V and 5 bases at J, with 8 bases between. CDR3 DNA, as far as it was read: TGCAGTGCTGGGCCCGGAGATACG. Protein sequence: CSAGPGDT. The full CDR3 reads CSAGPGDTQYF.

Comments on this clone: Coverage ceases 3 residues before the CDR3 finishes, and the germline J gene fills in the end. The chain combines TRBV7-9 with TRBJ1-2; D is unclear. This CDR3 spans 13 amino acids. The germline CDR1 and CDR2 sequences are SEHNR and FQNEAQ (reference sequence). CDR3 DNA (partial): TGTGCCAGCAGCTTAAACCTGGTCTACGAC. It translates to CASSLNLVYD. In full, the CDR3 reads CASSLNLVYDYTF.

This clone has ten or more counts. The DNA ends 3 residues before the CDR3 does, and the rest of the CDR3 is filled in from the germline J gene. This chain joins TRBV7-2 and TRBJ1-3, with 7 bases matching TRBD1. Germline V gene sequence: CDR1 SGHTA, CDR2 FQGNSA. Trimming cost V 3 bases and J 4 bases; bases outside gene matches: 6. The CDR3 is made up of 15 amino acids. The DNA read from the CDR3 is TGTGCCAGCAGCTTCTCAACAGGGGCCGGAAACACC. This encodes CASSFSTGAGNT. The full CDR3 is CASSFSTGAGNTIYF.

This clone came up many times. The CDR3 end lies 3 residues beyond the end of the read and is filled in from the germline J gene. V usage is TRBV2 and J usage is TRBJ2-6; TRBD2 might be the D (5 bases). The CDR3 is 14 amino acids. Germline V gives CDR1 SNHLY, CDR2 FYNNEI. V was cut by 6 bases and J by 4 bases, with 10 bases left in between. CDR3 bases read: TGTGCCAGCAGCGTTTCGGGGGGGGCCAACGTC. Protein product: CASSVSGGANV. The CDR3 in full is CASSVSGGANVLTF.

With regard to this clone: The read terminates 3 residues ahead of where the CDR3 ends, so the germline J gene completes it. The rearrangement joins TRBV19 to TRBJ1-5; the match to TRBD1 covers 8 bases. The V and J ends lost 7 bases and 2 bases, in that order; junction bases with no gene match: 10. Germline values: CDR1 LNHDA, CDR2 SQIVND (reference sequence). This CDR3 is built from 16 residues. The CDR3 sequence: CASKGGTGGGNQPQHF. The CDR3 DNA, read in part, is TGTGCCAGTAAAGGTGGTACAGGGGGAGGCAATCAGCCC.

This clone was seen many times. The read halts 3 residues ahead of the CDR3 end, with the missing end drawn from the germline J gene. The chain links TRBV30 to TRBJ1-2, with a possible D match to TRBD1 (5 bases). V lost 3 bases and J 4 bases, leaving 15 bases between the germline ends. Germline V gene lookup returns CDR1 GTSNPN and CDR2 SVGIG (reference sequence). This CDR3 region has 14 residues. The CDR3 spells CAWSEGSGSYGYTF. The sequenced part of the CDR3 DNA is TGTGCCTGGAGCGAGGGGTCGGGCAGCTATGGC.

This clone was observed at least ten times. The read ends 3 residues early relative to the CDR3; the germline J gene fills the gap. This sequence joins TRBV6-1 and TRBJ2-7, with D perhaps assigned TRBD1 or TRBD2 (5 bases each). This CDR3 has 15 residues. V was clipped by 3 bases and J by 5 bases, with 17 bases between them. CDR1 is MNHNS, CDR2 SASEGT, per germline. Here the CDR3 reads CASSDLNAGSDEQYF. The CDR3 bases that were read are TGTGCCAGCAGTGATCTGAACGCAGGGAGCGACGAG.

This clone came up many times. The DNA ends 3 residues before the CDR3 does, and the rest of the CDR3 is filled in from the germline J gene. The V call is TRBV9, the J call TRBJ2-1; a possible D gene is TRBD2 (7 bases). CDR1 and CDR2 from the germline V gene are SGDLS and YYNGEE. This CDR3 spans 12 amino acids. With 4 bases removed from V and 8 bases from J, the gap between germline ends came to 10 bases. The CDR3 bases that were read are TGTGCCAGCAGCCCGGGGGGCCATGAG. Its protein product is CASSPGGHE. The whole CDR3 protein reads CASSPGGHEQFF.

This clone was detected a few times. The DNA ends 3 residues before the CDR3 does, and the rest of the CDR3 is filled in from the germline J gene. This chain uses TRBV7-9 with TRBJ1-2; tentative D call: TRBD1 (5 bases). The CDR3 is 13 amino acids. In germline, CDR1 is SEHNR, CDR2 FQNEAQ (reference sequence). CDR3 DNA (partial): TGTGCCAGCAGCACCCACGGGACTGAGGCC. The encoded protein is CASSTHGTEA. The complete CDR3 protein is CASSTHGTEAYTF.

In this sample, this clone turned up many times. The read ends 3 residues early relative to the CDR3; the germline J gene fills the gap. The chain recombines TRBV20-1 with TRBJ1-6; TRBD1 aligns across 8 bases. CDR1 is DFQATT and CDR2 is SNEGSKA in the germline V gene (reference sequence). The CDR3 contains 14 residues. V shed 6 bases, J shed 9 bases, and the junction held 10 bases outside the gene matches. The covered CDR3 bases are TGCAGTGCCTTACACGGGACAGGCGGTTCACCC. Translating it yields CSALHGTGGSP. In full, the CDR3 reads CSALHGTGGSPLHF.

There are many counts of this clone. The sequenced fragment ends 3 residues before the CDR3 boundary, so the rest is inferred from the germline J gene. The rearrangement links TRBV7-9 to TRBJ2-1; D gene unclear. This CDR3 is built from 14 residues. Looked up from germline, CDR1 is SEHNR and CDR2 is FQNEAQ (reference sequence). V lost 5 bases, J lost 4 bases, and 12 bases lay in between. CDR3 bases read: TGTGCCAGCAGCCCACTGACCGGGTACAATGAG. It is translated as CASSPLTGYNE. The whole CDR3 region reads CASSPLTGYNEQFF.

This clone has at least ten counts. The read comes to an end 3 residues before the CDR3 does, leaving the germline J gene to fill in the end. This chain joins TRBV20-1 and TRBJ1-1, with 7 bases that match TRBD1. This CDR3 comprises 12 residues. Looked up from germline, CDR1 is DFQATT and CDR2 is SNEGSKA (reference sequence). V shed 6 bases and J 1 base; nucleotides not matched to a gene: 2. CDR3 DNA, as far as it was read: TGCAGTGCGGGACAGAGGAACACTGAA. Translation gives CSAGQRNTE. The complete CDR3 sequence is CSAGQRNTEAFF.

This clone came up many times. The CDR3 end lies 3 residues beyond the end of the read and is filled in from the germline J gene. J is TRBJ2-5 and V is TRBV20-1, with a tentative D call TRBD2 (6 bases). The germline CDR1 and CDR2 sequences are DFQATT and SNEGSKA (reference sequence). The CDR3 consists of 13 residues. V was clipped by 3 bases and J by 0 bases, with 8 bases between them. This CDR3 is CSASGGHQETQYF. The DNA read from the CDR3 is TGCAGTGCTAGCGGGGGACACCAAGAGACC.

This clone was found many times. The CDR3 goes on 3 residues after the read ends, and that part is filled in from the germline J gene. The chain couples TRBV5-5 to TRBJ2-7, with no clear D. V was cut by 3 bases and J by 2 bases, with 3 bases left in between. This CDR3 is built from 11 residues. Per the germline V gene, CDR1 is SGHKS and CDR2 is YYEKEE (reference sequence). CDR3 protein: CASSSAYEQYF. CDR3 DNA, as far as it was read: TGTGCCAGCAGCTCGGCCTACGAG.

This clone occurred many times. Read sequence stops 3 residues before the CDR3 end, and the germline J gene provides the missing end. The chain has TRBV10-3 and TRBJ2-3, with D maybe TRBD2 (6 bases). Deletions cut 3 bases from V and 5 bases from J, with 6 bases between. Germline V CDR1 and CDR2: ENHRY, SYGVKD. The CDR3 spans 12 residues. The sequenced CDR3 bases are TGTGCCATCAGTGACGGGGGAGATACG. It codes for CAISDGGDT. The full-length CDR3 reads as CAISDGGDTQYF.

In this sample, this clone turned up a few times. The read gets to within 3 residues of the CDR3 end, and the germline J gene fills in the rest. The genes are TRBV20-1 and TRBJ1-1; maybe TRBD1 (5 bases). CDR1 and CDR2 (germline): DFQATT, SNEGSKA (reference sequence). The CDR3 is 11 residues long. The part of the CDR3 DNA that was read is TGCAGCCGGGGGGGGAACACTGAA. Encoded protein: CSRGGNTE. The entire CDR3 reads CSRGGNTEAFF.

This clone occurred many times. The CDR3 end falls 3 residues outside the read, so it is completed with the germline J gene. The V gene is TRBV6-2 or TRBV6-3, the J gene TRBJ1-1; D is unresolved. CDR3 length: 11 amino acids. Germline V gene data show CDR1 as MNHEY and CDR2 as SVGEGT. This CDR3 reads CASSYAREAFF. Partial CDR3 DNA: TGTGCCAGCAGTTATGCCCGGGAA.

As concerns this clone: The read comes to an end 3 residues before the CDR3 does, leaving the germline J gene to fill in the end. The gene calls are TRBV19 and TRBJ2-2; D is possibly TRBD1 (5 bases). This CDR3 comprises 20 residues. Germline CDR1 LNHDA, CDR2 SQIVND (reference sequence). The DNA read from the CDR3 is TGTGCCAGTAGTATAGTCCCATTCTCCCACCTAAACTCTGGGGCCAACGTG. Its translation is CASSIVPFSHLNSGANV. The whole CDR3 reads CASSIVPFSHLNSGANVLFF. The variable domain in full, with the rest retrieved from reference TRBV19 and TRBJ2-2, is DGGITQSPKYLFRKEGQNVTLSCEQNLNHDAMYWYRQDPGQGLRLIYYSQIVNDFQKGDIAEGYSVSREKKESFPLTVTSAQKNPTAFYLCASSIVPFSHLNSGANVLFFGEGSRLTVL.

Ten or more counts support this clone. The read ends 3 residues shy of where the CDR3 ends; the end is completed using the germline J gene. The chain uses TRBV5-4 and TRBJ2-1; D is uncertain. The CDR3 spans 16 residues. Per the germline V gene, CDR1 is SGHNT and CDR2 is YYREEE (reference sequence). With 4 bases removed from V and 7 bases from J, the gap between germline ends came to 21 bases. CDR3 DNA, as far as it was read: TGTGCCAGCAGCACAATCCTGACACCACCCTGGAATGAG. This gives the protein CASSTILTPPWNE. The full CDR3 protein reads CASSTILTPPWNEQFF.

This clone was picked up many times. The read falls 3 residues short of the CDR3 end, and the missing part is taken from the germline J gene. The chain combines TRBV20-1 with TRBJ2-7, with TRBD1 matching 9 bases. The CDR3 sequence is 15 residues long. Germline V gene lookup returns CDR1 DFQATT and CDR2 SNEGSKA (reference sequence). V lost 3 bases and J lost 3; bases outside the gene matches: 9. CDR3 DNA (partial): TGCAGTGCTAGTGAAGCCGGGACAGGGCACTACGAG. Translated: CSASEAGTGHYE. Given in full, the CDR3 is CSASEAGTGHYEQYF.

A note on this clone: The sequence runs out 3 residues before the end of the CDR3; the remainder is reconstructed from the germline J gene. The chain carries TRBV18 and TRBJ2-3, with TRBD1 matching over 8 bases. The CDR3 totals 15 residues. CDR1 is KGHSH, CDR2 LQKENI, per germline. Here the CDR3 reads CASSGQGASQETQYF. The sequenced part of the CDR3 DNA is TGTGCCAGCTCAGGGCAGGGGGCGTCTCAAGAGACG.

This clone was observed a few times. The CDR3 end lies 3 residues beyond the end of the read and is filled in from the germline J gene. The chain uses TRBV2 and TRBJ2-1; tentative D call: TRBD2 (5 bases). The CDR3 spans 13 residues. Trimming shortened V by 6 bases and J by 4 bases, and 10 bases separated the two germline ends. Germline loops: CDR1 SNHLY, CDR2 FYNNEI. The DNA read from the CDR3 is TGTGCCAGCAGCGCGGACTTGTACAATGAG. Translating it yields CASSADLYNE. The whole CDR3 reads CASSADLYNEQFF.

Of note for this clone: The CDR3 goes on 3 residues after the read ends, and that part is filled in from the germline J gene. The chain couples TRBV7-6 to TRBJ1-1, with 8 bases lining up with TRBD1. Losses at the gene ends were 4 bases for V and 1 base for J; bases not matched to a gene: 2. Looked up from germline, CDR1 is SGHVS and CDR2 is FNYEAQ. CDR3 length: 14 residues. Partial CDR3 DNA: TGTGCCAGCAGCTACGACAGGGGGAACACTGAA. Translated: CASSYDRGNTE. The CDR3, in full, reads CASSYDRGNTEAFF.

This clone was seen repeatedly, ten times or more. The read terminates 3 residues before the CDR3 end, so the remaining end is supplied by the germline J gene. V usage is TRBV7-6 and J usage is TRBJ2-1; 10 bases map to TRBD2. This CDR3 spans 16 amino acids. V shed 1 base and J 3 bases; nucleotides not matched to a gene: 3. CDR1 and CDR2 (germline): SGHVS, FNYEAQ. The CDR3 loop is CASSLGTSGSYNEQFF. CDR3 DNA, as far as it was read: TGTGCCAGCAGCTTAGGGACTAGCGGAAGCTACAATGAG.

This clone was recorded at least ten times. Read sequence stops 3 residues before the CDR3 end, and the germline J gene provides the missing end. The V and J genes are TRBV19 and TRBJ1-2; 10 nucleotides align to TRBD1. This CDR3 is built from 15 residues. Per the germline V gene, CDR1 is LNHDA and CDR2 is SQIVND (reference sequence). With V trimmed by 3 bases and J by 4 bases, 5 bases remained unmatched. CDR3 bases read: TGTGCCAGTAGTATTTCGGGACAGGGGCGCTATGGC. Its protein product is CASSISGQGRYG. The full CDR3 protein reads CASSISGQGRYGYTF. The entire variable domain, with the rest obtained from reference TRBV19 and TRBJ1-2, is as follows: DGGITQSPKYLFRKEGQNVTLSCEQNLNHDAMYWYRQDPGQGLRLIYYSQIVNDFQKGDIAEGYSVSREKKESFPLTVTSAQKNPTAFYLCASSISGQGRYGYTFGSGTRLTVV.

This clone appeared many times. The read terminates 3 residues ahead of where the CDR3 ends, so the germline J gene completes it. The V gene is TRBV5-1, the J gene TRBJ1-6; D not resolved. The CDR3 runs to 15 residues. V lost 4 bases and J 7 bases, leaving 15 bases between the germline ends. CDR1 is SGHRS and CDR2 is YFSETQ in the germline V gene. The covered CDR3 bases are TGCGCCAGCAGCGTGGCGCTATCCGGGAATTCACCC. This gives the protein CASSVALSGNSP. The whole CDR3 sequence is CASSVALSGNSPLHF.

This clone was observed a few times. The DNA read from the CDR3 is TGTGCCAGCAGCCCCGCCCGTGCTAGCTCCTACAATGAG. This sequence encodes CASSPARASSYNE. The CDR3 reads in full as CASSPARASSYNEQFF. The chain is built from TRBV7-3 and TRBJ2-1; D is uncertain. The CDR3 end falls 3 residues outside the read, so it is completed with the germline J gene. Germline-derived CDR1 and CDR2 are SGHTA and FQGTGA. Trimming removed 5 bases from V and 0 bases from J, with 14 bases in between. The CDR3 spans 16 residues.